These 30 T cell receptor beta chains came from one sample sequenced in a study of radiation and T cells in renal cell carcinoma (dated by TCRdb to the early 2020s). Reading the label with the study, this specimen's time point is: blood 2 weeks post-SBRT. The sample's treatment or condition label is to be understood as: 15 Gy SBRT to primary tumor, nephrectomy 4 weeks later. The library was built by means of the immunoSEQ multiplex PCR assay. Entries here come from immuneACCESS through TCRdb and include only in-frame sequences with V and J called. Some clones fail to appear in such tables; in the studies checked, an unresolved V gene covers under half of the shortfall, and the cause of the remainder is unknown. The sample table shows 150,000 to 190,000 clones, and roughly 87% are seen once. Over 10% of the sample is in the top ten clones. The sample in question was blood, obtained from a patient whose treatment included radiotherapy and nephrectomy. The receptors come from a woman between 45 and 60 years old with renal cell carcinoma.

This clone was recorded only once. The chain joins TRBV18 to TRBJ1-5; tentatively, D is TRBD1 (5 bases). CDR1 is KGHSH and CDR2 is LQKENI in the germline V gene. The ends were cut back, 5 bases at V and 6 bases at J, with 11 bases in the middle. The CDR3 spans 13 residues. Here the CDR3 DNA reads TGTGCCAGCTCAAGAGGGGCGGGTCAGCCCCAGCATTTT. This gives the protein CASSRGAGQPQHF. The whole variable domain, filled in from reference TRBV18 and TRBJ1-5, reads NAGVMQNPRHLVRRRGQEARLRCSPMKGHSHVYWYRQLPEEGLKFMVYLQKENIIDESGMPKERFSAEFPKEGPSILRIQQVVRGDSAAYFCASSRGAGQPQHFGDGTRLSIL.

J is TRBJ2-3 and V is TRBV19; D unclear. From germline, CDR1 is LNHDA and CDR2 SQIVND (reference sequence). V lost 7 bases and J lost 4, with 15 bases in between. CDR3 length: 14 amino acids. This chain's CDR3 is CASTGSHYSDTQYF. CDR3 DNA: TGTGCCAGTACCGGCTCTCATTACTCAGATACGCAGTATTTT.

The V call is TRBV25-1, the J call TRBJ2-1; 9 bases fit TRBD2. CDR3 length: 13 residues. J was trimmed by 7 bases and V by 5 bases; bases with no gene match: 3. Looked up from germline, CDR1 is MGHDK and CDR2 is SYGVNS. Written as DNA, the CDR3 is TGTGCCAGCAGTATGCGGGGGGGGAATGAGCAGTTCTTC. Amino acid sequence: CASSMRGGNEQFF.

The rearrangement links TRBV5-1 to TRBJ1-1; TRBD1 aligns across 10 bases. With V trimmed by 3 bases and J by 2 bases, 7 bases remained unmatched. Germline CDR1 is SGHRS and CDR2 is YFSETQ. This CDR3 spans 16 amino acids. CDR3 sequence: CASSWTGTGENTEAFF. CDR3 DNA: TGCGCCAGCAGCTGGACCGGGACAGGGGAAAACACTGAAGCTTTCTTT.

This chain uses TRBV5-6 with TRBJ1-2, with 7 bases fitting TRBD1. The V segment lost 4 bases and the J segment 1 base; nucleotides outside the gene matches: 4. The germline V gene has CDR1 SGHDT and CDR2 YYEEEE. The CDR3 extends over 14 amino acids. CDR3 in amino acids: CASSRQGGNYGYTF. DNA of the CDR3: TGTGCCAGCAGCAGACAGGGTGGTAACTATGGCTACACCTTC.

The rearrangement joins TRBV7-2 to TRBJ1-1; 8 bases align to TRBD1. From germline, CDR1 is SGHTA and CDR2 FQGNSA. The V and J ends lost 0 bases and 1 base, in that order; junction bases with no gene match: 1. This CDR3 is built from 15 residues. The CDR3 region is CASSLATGANTEAFF. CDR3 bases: TGTGCCAGCAGCTTAGCGACAGGGGCGAACACTGAAGCTTTCTTT.

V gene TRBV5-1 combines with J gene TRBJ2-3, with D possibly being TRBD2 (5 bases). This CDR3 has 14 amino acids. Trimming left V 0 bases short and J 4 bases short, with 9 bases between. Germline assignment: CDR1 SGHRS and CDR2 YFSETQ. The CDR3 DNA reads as TGCGCCAGCAGCTTGGAGGCTAGCTCAGATACGCAGTATTTT. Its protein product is CASSLEASSDTQYF.

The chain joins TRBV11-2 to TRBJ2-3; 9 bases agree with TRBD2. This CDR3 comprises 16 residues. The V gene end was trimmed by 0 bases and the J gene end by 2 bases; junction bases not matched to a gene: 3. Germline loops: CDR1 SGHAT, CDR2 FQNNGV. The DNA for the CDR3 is TGTGCCAGCAGCTTAGAGATAGCGGGGGCCACAGATACGCAGTATTTT. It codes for CASSLEIAGATDTQYF.

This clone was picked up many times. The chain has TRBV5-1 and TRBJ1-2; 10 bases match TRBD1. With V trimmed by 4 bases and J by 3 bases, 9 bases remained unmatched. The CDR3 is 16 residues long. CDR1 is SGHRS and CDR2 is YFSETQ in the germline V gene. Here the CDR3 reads CASSPGQGEVDYGYTF. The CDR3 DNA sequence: TGCGCCAGCAGCCCCGGACAGGGGGAGGTGGACTATGGCTACACCTTC.

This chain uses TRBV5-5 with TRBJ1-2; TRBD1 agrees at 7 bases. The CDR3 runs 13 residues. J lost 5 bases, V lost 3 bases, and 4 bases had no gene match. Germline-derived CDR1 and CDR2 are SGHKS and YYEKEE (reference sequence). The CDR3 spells CASSSQGGYGYTF. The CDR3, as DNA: TGTGCCAGCAGCTCTCAGGGGGGTTATGGCTACACCTTC.

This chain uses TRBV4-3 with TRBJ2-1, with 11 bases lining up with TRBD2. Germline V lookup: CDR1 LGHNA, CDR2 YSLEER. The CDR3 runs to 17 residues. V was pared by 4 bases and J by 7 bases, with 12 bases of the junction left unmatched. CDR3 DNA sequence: TGCGCCAGCAGCCGAATCCTTAGCGGGGGGGCTATAAATGAGCAGTTCTTC. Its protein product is CASSRILSGGAINEQFF.

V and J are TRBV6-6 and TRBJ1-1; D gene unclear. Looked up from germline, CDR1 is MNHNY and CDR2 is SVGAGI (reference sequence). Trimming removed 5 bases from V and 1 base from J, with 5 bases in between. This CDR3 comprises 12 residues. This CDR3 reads CASSHPNTEAFF. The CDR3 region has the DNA TGTGCCAGCAGTCACCCGAACACTGAAGCTTTCTTT.

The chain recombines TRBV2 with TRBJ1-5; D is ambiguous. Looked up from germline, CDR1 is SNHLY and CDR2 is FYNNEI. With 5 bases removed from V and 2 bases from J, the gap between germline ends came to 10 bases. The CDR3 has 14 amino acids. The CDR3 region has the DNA TGTGCCAGCAGTAAGGGAAGTGGCAATCAGCCCCAGCATTTT. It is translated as CASSKGSGNQPQHF.

CDR3 residues: CAWSAAGATNEKLFF. CDR3 coding DNA: TGTGCCTGGAGTGCAGCAGGAGCAACTAATGAAAAACTGTTTTTT. This sequence joins TRBV30 and TRBJ1-4, with D unclear. Trimming removed 1 base from V and 0 bases from J, with 9 bases in between. This CDR3 is built from 15 residues. Germline-derived CDR1 and CDR2 are GTSNPN and SVGIG (reference sequence).

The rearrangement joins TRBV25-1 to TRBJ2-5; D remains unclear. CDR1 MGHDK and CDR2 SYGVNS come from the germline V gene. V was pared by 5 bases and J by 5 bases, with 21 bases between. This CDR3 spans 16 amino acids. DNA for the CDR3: TGTGCCAGCAGTACCCTAGAAACGATCGACGGGGAGACCCAGTACTTC. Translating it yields CASSTLETIDGETQYF.

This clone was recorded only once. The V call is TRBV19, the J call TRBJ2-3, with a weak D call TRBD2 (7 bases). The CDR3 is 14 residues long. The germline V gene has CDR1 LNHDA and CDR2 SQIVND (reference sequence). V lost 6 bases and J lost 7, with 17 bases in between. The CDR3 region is CASSPLGGGNTQYF. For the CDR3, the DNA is TGTGCCAGTAGCCCTCTAGGGGGAGGGAATACGCAGTATTTT.

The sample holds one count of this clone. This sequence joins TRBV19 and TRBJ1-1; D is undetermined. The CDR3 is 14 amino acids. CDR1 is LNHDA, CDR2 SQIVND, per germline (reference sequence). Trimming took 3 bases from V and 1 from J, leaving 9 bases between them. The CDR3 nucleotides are TGTGCCAGTAGTATGTCGGGTCAGAACACTGAAGCTTTCTTT. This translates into CASSMSGQNTEAFF.

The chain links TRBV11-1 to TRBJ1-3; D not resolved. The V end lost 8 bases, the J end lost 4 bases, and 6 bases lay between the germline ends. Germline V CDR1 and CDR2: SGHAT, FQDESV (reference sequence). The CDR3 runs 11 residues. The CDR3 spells CASLSGNTIYF. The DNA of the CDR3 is TGTGCCAGCCTCTCCGGAAACACCATATATTTT.

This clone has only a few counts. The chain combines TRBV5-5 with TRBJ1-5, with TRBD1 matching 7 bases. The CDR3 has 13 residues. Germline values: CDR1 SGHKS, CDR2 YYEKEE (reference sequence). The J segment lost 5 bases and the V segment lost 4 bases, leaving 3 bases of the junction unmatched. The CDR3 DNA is TGTGCCAGCAGCCAGGGGGGGGATCAGCCCCAGCATTTT. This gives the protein CASSQGGDQPQHF.

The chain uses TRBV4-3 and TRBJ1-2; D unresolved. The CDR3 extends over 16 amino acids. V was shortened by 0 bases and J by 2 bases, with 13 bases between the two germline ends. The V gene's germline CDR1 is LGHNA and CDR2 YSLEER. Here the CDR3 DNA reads TGCGCCAGCAGCCAAGATCCGAACGGAGGGAACTATGGCTACACCTTC. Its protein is CASSQDPNGGNYGYTF.

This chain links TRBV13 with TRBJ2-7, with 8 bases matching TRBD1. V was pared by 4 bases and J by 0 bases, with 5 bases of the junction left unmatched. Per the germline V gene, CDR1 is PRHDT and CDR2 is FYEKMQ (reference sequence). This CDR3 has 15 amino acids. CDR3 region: CASSSRTGSSYEQYF. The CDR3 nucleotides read TGTGCCAGCAGCTCCCGGACAGGGAGCTCCTACGAGCAGTACTTC.

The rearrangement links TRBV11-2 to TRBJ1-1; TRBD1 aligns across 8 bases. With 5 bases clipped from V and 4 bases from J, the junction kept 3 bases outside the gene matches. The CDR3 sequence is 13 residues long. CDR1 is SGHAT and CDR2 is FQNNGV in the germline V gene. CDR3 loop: CASSTGGGTEAFF. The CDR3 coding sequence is TGTGCCAGCAGCACAGGGGGAGGCACTGAAGCTTTCTTT.

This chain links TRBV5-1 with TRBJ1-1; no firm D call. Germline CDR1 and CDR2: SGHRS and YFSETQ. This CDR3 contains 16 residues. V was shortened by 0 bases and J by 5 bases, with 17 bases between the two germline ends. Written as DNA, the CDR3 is TGCGCCAGCAGCTTGGCAGTAGGTGGGGTGGGTACTGAAGCTTTCTTT. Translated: CASSLAVGGVGTEAFF.

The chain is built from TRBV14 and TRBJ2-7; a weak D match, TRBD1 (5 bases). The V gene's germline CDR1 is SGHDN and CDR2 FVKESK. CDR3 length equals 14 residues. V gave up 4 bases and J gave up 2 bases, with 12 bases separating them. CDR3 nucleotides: TGTGCCAGCAGCCTTAGACAGAATACCTACGAGCAGTACTTC. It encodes CASSLRQNTYEQYF.

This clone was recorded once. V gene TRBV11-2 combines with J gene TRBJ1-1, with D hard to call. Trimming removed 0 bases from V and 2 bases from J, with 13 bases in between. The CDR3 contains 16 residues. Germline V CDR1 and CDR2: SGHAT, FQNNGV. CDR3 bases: TGTGCCAGCAGCTTAGATCTGGGCGCCGGAAACACTGAAGCTTTCTTT. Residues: CASSLDLGAGNTEAFF.

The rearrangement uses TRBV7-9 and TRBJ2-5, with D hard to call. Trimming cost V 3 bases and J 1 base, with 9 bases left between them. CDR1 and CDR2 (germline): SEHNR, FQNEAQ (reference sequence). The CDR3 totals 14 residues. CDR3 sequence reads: CASSFVGFQETQYF. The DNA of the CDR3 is TGTGCCAGCAGCTTCGTGGGGTTCCAAGAGACCCAGTACTTC.

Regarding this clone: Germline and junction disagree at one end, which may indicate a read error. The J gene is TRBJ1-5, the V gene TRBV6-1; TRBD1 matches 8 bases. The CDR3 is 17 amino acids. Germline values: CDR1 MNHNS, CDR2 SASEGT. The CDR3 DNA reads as TGTGCCTGCAGTGAGACAGGGGCCCGGTATAGCAATCAGCCCCAGCATTTT. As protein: CACSETGARYSNQPQHF.

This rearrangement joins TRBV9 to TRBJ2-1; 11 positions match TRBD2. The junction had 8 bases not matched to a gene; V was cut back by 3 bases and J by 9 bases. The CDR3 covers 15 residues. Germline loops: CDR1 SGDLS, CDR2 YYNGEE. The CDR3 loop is CASSAEGTSGREQFF. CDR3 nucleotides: TGTGCCAGCAGCGCAGAAGGGACTAGCGGACGTGAGCAGTTCTTC.

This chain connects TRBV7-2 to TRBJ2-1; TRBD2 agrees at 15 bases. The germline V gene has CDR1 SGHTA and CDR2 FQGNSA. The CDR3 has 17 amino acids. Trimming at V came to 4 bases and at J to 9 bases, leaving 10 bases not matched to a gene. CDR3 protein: CASSSSRTSGGAGEQFF. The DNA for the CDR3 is TGTGCCAGCAGCTCCTCTCGGACTAGCGGGGGGGCCGGTGAGCAGTTCTTC.

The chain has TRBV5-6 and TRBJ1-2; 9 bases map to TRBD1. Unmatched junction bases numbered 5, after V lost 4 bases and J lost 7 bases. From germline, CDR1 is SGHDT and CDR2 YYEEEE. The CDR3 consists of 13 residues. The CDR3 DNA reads TGTGCCAGCAGCGGGACAGGGACGAGTGGCTACACCTTC. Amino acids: CASSGTGTSGYTF.